Below are 15 T cell receptor beta chains sequenced from a single sample in a study of T-cell reconstitution after alpha-beta-depleted transplantation in children. The authors prepared the TCRbeta library with unique molecular identifiers. TCRdb processed the PCR reads anew with MiXCR; each CDR3 protein has one entry. The data hold around 440,000 distinct CDR3 sequences, with roughly 10% observed a single time. The input for sequencing was PBMCs, taken before TCRalphabeta/CD19-depleted stem cell transplant. The receptors shown here come from a child aged 2 to 15 with inherited bone marrow failure, due to receive a stem cell transplant.

Ten or more counts support this clonotype. The chain combines TRBV29-1 with TRBJ2-1; 8 bases fit TRBD2. Trimming at V came to 6 bases and at J to 9 bases, leaving 7 bases not matched to a gene. Germline loops: CDR1 SQVTM, CDR2 ANQGSEA. The CDR3 sequence is 12 residues long. CDR3 nucleotides: TGCAGCGTCCGTGGACTAGCCGTTGAGCAGTTCTTC. Its translation is CSVRGLAVEQFF.

There are a few counts of this clonotype. The chain has TRBV30 and TRBJ2-7; D call uncertain. Germline V lookup: CDR1 GTSNPN, CDR2 SVGIG (reference sequence). The length of the CDR3 is 12 residues. Trimming took off 8 bases at V and 7 bases at J, with 18 bases between the two ends. As DNA, the CDR3 is TGTGCCCTATCTACCAGCTATTTAGAGCAGTACTTC. Amino acid sequence: CALSTSYLEQYF.

This clonotype was detected many times. J is TRBJ2-3 and V is TRBV4-3; D unclear. The V and J ends lost 0 bases and 2 bases respectively, with 15 bases between them. Germline V gene sequence: CDR1 LGHNA, CDR2 YSLEER. The CDR3 contains 17 residues. In DNA form, the CDR3 reads TGCGCCAGCAGCCAAGATTCTGCGAGAGCCCACACAGATACGCAGTATTTT. Protein sequence: CASSQDSARAHTDTQYF.

In this sample, this clonotype turned up many times. The CDR3: CASSPRAQGGGNEQFF. CDR3 coding DNA: TGTGCCAGCAGCCCCAGGGCCCAGGGTGGAGGCAATGAGCAGTTCTTC. This sequence joins TRBV7-8 and TRBJ2-1, with D perhaps TRBD1 or TRBD2 (5 bases each). Germline CDR1 reads SGHVS; CDR2 reads FQNEAQ. The CDR3 sequence is 16 residues long. Trimming took 5 bases from V and 6 from J, leaving 20 bases between them.

In its sample, this clonotype was seen a few times. CDR3 sequence reads: CASSSNRERNTEAFF. The CDR3, as DNA: TGTGCCAGCAGCTCCAACAGGGAACGCAACACTGAAGCTTTCTTT. The V and J genes are TRBV7-9 and TRBJ1-1; a weak D match, TRBD1 (6 bases). The V gene lost 4 bases and the J gene lost 2 bases, with 14 bases spanning the gap. This CDR3 comprises 15 residues. Germline CDR1 and CDR2: SEHNR and FQNEAQ (reference sequence).

This clonotype was recorded many times. The rearrangement joins TRBV5-4 to TRBJ2-1; 7 bases fit TRBD2. Germline-derived CDR1 and CDR2 are SGHNT and YYREEE (reference sequence). This CDR3 is built from 14 residues. Trimming cost V 5 bases and J 1 base; bases outside gene matches: 3. CDR3 bases: TGTGCCAGCAGTGGCGGGAGATCCTACAATGAGCAGTTCTTC. Protein sequence: CASSGGRSYNEQFF.

This clonotype was detected ten times or more. The V call is TRBV7-9, the J call TRBJ2-1; D is uncertain. The CDR3 contains 13 residues. Germline lookup yields CDR1 SEHNR and CDR2 FQNEAQ (reference sequence). The V gene lost 5 bases and the J gene lost 10 bases, with 15 bases spanning the gap. The CDR3 reads CASSRVGQREQFF. CDR3 in DNA: TGTGCCAGCAGCAGAGTAGGGCAGAGAGAGCAGTTCTTC.

This clonotype came up many times. This chain connects TRBV27 to TRBJ2-1; either TRBD1 or TRBD2 may fit D (6 bases each). V dropped 7 bases and J dropped 3 bases, with 16 bases sitting between them. The CDR3 is 15 amino acids. Germline assignment: CDR1 MNHEY and CDR2 SMNVEV (reference sequence). CDR3 nucleotides: TGTGCCAGCAATGGGGGGACACGCCTCTACAATGAGCAGTTCTTC. Its protein is CASNGGTRLYNEQFF.

This clonotype was picked up many times. The gene calls are TRBV7-9 and TRBJ2-7; 11 nucleotides match TRBD2. The trim removed 5 bases at V and 4 bases at J, leaving 4 bases unmatched. The length of the CDR3 is 14 residues. Germline V gene lookup returns CDR1 SEHNR and CDR2 FQNEAQ (reference sequence). The CDR3 here is CASSGGLAAYEQYF. Written as DNA, the CDR3 is TGTGCCAGCAGCGGGGGACTAGCGGCTTACGAGCAGTACTTC.

This clonotype came up many times. The chain employs TRBV19 and TRBJ2-7, with a possible D match to TRBD1 (6 bases). This CDR3 has 16 residues. The ends were cut back, 7 bases at V and 5 bases at J, with 24 bases in the middle. Looked up from germline, CDR1 is LNHDA and CDR2 is SQIVND (reference sequence). CDR3: CASTMGYREGIHEQYF. In DNA form, the CDR3 reads TGTGCCAGTACCATGGGGTACAGGGAAGGCATCCACGAGCAGTACTTC. Full variable domain (remainder filled in from reference TRBV19 and TRBJ2-7): DGGITQSPKYLFRKEGQNVTLSCEQNLNHDAMYWYRQDPGQGLRLIYYSQIVNDFQKGDIAEGYSVSREKKESFPLTVTSAQKNPTAFYLCASTMGYREGIHEQYFGPGTRLTVT.

This clonotype showed up many times. This rearrangement joins TRBV4-3 to TRBJ1-6; D gene ambiguous. The germline gives CDR1 LGHNA, CDR2 YSLEER. V was trimmed by 0 bases and J by 13 bases, leaving 10 bases between them. The CDR3 covers 13 residues. The CDR3 is CASSQDLERPLHF. The CDR3 DNA reads as TGCGCCAGCAGCCAAGATTTGGAGAGGCCCCTCCACTTT.

This clonotype was seen repeatedly, ten times or more. V and J are TRBV4-3 and TRBJ2-7; D unclear. This CDR3 is 14 amino acids long. V lost 0 bases to trimming and J lost 0 bases, with 6 bases between them. Germline V gene lookup returns CDR1 LGHNA and CDR2 YSLEER. Here the CDR3 reads CASSQDIFSYEQYF. CDR3 sequence (DNA): TGCGCCAGCAGCCAAGATATCTTCTCCTACGAGCAGTACTTC.

In this sample, this clonotype turned up many times. J is TRBJ1-1 and V is TRBV2; 8 bases agree with TRBD1. Germline CDR1 and CDR2: SNHLY and FYNNEI. The CDR3 loop spans 14 amino acids. Losses at the gene ends were 6 bases for V and 5 bases for J; bases not matched to a gene: 8. The CDR3 coding sequence is TGTGCCAGCAGCGCCAGGGGGCTGGGAACTGAAGCTTTCTTT. It is translated as CASSARGLGTEAFF. The complete variable domain, with remaining parts taken from reference TRBV2 and TRBJ1-1, reads EPEVTQTPSHQVTQMGQEVILRCVPISNHLYFYWYRQILGQKVEFLVSFYNNEISEKSEIFDDQFSVERPDGSNFTLKIRSTKLEDSAMYFCASSARGLGTEAFFGQGTRLTVV.

This clonotype showed up many times. The CDR3 DNA reads as TGTGCCAGCAGTTACTCGGACTCGCTCAATGAGCAGTTCTTC. This translates into CASSYSDSLNEQFF. The V gene is TRBV6-2 or TRBV6-3, the J gene TRBJ2-1; D possibly corresponds to TRBD2 (5 bases). The CDR3 runs 14 residues. Trimming stripped 0 bases from V and 6 bases from J, with 9 bases between. Germline values: CDR1 MNHEY, CDR2 SVGEGT.

This clonotype was recorded many times. The chain has TRBV6-1 and TRBJ2-1, with 14 bases identical to TRBD2. Trimming took 5 bases from V and 12 from J; bases not matched to a gene: 6. The CDR3 is 14 residues long. The germline V gene encodes CDR1 MNHNS and CDR2 SASEGT. The CDR3 loop is CASSPGTSGSGQFF. As DNA, the CDR3 is TGTGCCAGCAGTCCTGGGACTAGCGGGAGCGGGCAGTTCTTC.